This T cell receptor (beta chain) was found in a study of CD8+CD57+ T cells in acquired aplastic anemia. This clonotype has just one count. Genomic DNA was employed as the template in profiling TCR beta VDJ and CDR3. TCRdb re-analysed the reads in MiXCR, keeping a single row per CDR3 protein. In the table there are 75,000 to 90,000 distinct CDR3 sequences, less than 60% of which are singletons. The sequenced sample was sorted CD4+, CD8+, or CD8+CD57+ T cells (not recorded which) from PBMCs. The TCR comes from a human donor in good health, serving as a control.

The CDR3 DNA sequence: TGTGCCAGCAGGTCAGGGGGCTCGAACACAGATACGCAGTATTTT. Translated, it gives CASRSGGSNTDTQYF. The chain combines TRBV25-1 with TRBJ2-3; TRBD1 aligns across 8 bases. The CDR3 has 15 residues. V trimming: 6 bases; J trimming: 2 bases; junction bases outside the gene matches: 7. Germline assignment: CDR1 MGHDK and CDR2 SYGVNS.